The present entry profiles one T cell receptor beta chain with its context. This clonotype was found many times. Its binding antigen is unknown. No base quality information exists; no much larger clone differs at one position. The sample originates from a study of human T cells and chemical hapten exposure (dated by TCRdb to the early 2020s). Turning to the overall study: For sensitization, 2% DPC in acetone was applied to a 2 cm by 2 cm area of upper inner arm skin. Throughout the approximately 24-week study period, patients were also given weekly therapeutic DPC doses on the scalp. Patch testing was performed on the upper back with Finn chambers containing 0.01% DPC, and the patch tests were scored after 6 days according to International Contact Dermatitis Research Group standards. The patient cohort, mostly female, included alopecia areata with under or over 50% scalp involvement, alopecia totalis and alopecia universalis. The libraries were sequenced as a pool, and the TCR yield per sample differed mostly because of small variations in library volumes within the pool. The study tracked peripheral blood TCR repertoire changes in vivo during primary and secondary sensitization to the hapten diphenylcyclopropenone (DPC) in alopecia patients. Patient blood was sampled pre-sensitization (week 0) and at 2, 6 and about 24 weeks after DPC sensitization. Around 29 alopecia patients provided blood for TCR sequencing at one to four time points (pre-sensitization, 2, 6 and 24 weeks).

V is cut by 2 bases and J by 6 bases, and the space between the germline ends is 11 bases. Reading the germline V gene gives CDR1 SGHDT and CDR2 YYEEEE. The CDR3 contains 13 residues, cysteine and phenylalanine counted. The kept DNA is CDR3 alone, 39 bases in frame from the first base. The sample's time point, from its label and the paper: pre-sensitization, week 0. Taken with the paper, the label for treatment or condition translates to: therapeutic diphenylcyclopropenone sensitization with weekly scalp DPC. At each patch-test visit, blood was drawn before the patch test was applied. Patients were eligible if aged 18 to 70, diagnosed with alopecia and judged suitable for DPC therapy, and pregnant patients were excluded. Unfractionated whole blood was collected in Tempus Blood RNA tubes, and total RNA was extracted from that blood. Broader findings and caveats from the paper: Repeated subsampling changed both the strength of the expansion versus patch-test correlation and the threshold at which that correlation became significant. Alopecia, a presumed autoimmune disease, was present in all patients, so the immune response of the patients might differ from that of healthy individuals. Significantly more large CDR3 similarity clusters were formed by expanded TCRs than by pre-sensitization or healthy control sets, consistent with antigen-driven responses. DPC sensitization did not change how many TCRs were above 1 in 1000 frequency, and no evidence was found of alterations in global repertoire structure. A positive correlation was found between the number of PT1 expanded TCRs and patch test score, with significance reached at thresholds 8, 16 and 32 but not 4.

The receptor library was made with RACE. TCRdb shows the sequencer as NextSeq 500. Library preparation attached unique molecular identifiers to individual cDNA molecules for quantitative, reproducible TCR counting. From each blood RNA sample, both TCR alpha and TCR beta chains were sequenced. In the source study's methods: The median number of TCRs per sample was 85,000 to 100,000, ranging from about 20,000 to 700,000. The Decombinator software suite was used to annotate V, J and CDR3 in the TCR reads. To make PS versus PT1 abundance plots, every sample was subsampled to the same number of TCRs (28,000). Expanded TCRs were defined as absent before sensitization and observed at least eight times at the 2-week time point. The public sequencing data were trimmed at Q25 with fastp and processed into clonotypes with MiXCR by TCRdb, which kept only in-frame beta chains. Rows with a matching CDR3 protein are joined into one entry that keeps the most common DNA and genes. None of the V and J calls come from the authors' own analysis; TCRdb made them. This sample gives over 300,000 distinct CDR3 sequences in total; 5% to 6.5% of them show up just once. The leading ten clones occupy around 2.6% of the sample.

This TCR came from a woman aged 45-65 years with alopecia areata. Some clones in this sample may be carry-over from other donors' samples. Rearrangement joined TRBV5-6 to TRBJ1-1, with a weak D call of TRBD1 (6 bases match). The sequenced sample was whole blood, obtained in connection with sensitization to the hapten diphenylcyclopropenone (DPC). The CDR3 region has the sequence CASSFGGGSEAFF. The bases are TGTGCCAGCAGCTTTGGAGGGGGTTCTGAAGCTTTCTTT.